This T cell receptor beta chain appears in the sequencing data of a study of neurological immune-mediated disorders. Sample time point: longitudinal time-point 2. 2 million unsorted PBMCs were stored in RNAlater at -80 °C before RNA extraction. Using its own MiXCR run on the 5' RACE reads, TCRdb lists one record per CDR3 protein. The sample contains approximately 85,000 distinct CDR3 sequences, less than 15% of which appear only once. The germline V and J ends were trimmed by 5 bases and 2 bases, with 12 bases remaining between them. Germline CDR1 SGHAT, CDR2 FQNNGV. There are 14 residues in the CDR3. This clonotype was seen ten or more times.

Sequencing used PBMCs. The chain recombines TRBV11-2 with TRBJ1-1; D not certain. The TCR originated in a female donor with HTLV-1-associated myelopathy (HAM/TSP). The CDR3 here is CASSPRAANTEAFF. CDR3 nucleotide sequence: TGTGCCAGCAGCCCTAGGGCCGCAAACACTGAAGCTTTCTTT. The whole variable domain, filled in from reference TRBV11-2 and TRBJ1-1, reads EAGVAQSPRYKIIEKRQSVAFWCNPISGHATLYWYQQILGQGPKLLIQFQNNGVVDDSQLPKDRFSAERLKGVDSTLKIQPAKLEDSAVYLCASSPRAANTEAFFGQGTRLTVV.